This entry is about one T cell receptor beta chain. The junction and the germline gene differ at one end; a read error may be behind it. Per the authors' pipeline: The authors estimated nucleated cell counts from reference gene primer amplification. The table came from immunoSEQ multiplex PCR; TCRdb's copy has only in-frame clones and leaves some out. V, J and clone size are those of that table, while D and trimming were read from the DNA. Among about 170,000 clones listed, 70% to 90% were seen once. The germline gives CDR1 LNHDA, CDR2 SQIVND (reference sequence). The CDR3 is made up of 12 amino acids. This specimen belongs to a study of blood T cell repertoires in COVID-19. Across the study: Spain, Italy and the United States supplied samples that represented acute and convalescent COVID-19. T cells, B-cell-depleted T cells, or PBMCs provided the cDNA or gDNA that served as material.

The chain employs TRBV19 and TRBJ2-1; TRBD2 is a possible D gene (6 bases). Source material: peripheral blood. This TCR came from a man aged 55-75 years who had recovered from COVID-19. In DNA form, the CDR3 reads TGTGCCAGTAGTCCCCCCGGGGGTAATAGGGTCTTC. The encoded protein is CASSPPGGNRVF.